These 23 T cell receptor beta chains originate from one sample sequenced in a study of OX40 agonist ivuxolimab in advanced cancers. The assay was immunoSEQ multiplex PCR, and TCRdb's table has in-frame clones only and misses some. The repertoire consists of about 70,000 clones, with approximately 90% occurring once and the leading ten covering more than 7.5%. Material: CD4+ or CD8+ T cells sorted from blood, obtained in a trial of the OX40 agonist ivuxolimab. The receptors stem from an adult with an advanced solid tumor such as melanoma, head and neck, liver or kidney cancer.

The chain uses TRBV9 and TRBJ1-5; no definite D call. Per germline, CDR1 SGDLS and CDR2 YYNGEE. The CDR3 length is 15 residues. V shed 3 bases and J shed 1 base, with 11 bases lying between them. CDR3 residues: CASSEGRGSNQPQHF. In nucleotides, the CDR3 is TGTGCCAGCAGCGAGGGTCGTGGCAGCAATCAGCCCCAGCATTTT.

This clone was picked up one time. The chain carries TRBV29-1 and TRBJ2-1; D call uncertain. The CDR3 extends over 11 amino acids. Deletions cut 3 bases from V and 9 bases from J, with 9 bases between. Per germline, CDR1 SQVTM and CDR2 ANQGSEA. The CDR3 protein is CSVDLTGEQFF. The CDR3 region has the DNA TGCAGCGTTGATCTGACTGGTGAGCAGTTCTTC.

The V and J genes are TRBV5-6 and TRBJ1-5; D is possibly TRBD1 (6 bases). With 5 bases removed from V and 7 bases from J, the gap between germline ends came to 13 bases. Germline loops: CDR1 SGHDT, CDR2 YYEEEE. The CDR3 is 13 residues long. The CDR3 spells CASRTGLGQPQHF. The DNA of the CDR3 is TGTGCCAGCAGGACAGGATTAGGCCAGCCCCAGCATTTT.

The chain has TRBV6-6 and TRBJ2-7, with D perhaps TRBD1 (6 bases). V shed 0 bases and J shed 0 bases, with 12 bases lying between them. CDR3 size: 16 residues. The germline V gene encodes CDR1 MNHNY and CDR2 SVGAGI (reference sequence). As DNA, the CDR3 is TGTGCCAGCAGTTACTCTCGTGCCAGGGGCTCCTACGAGCAGTACTTC. Amino acids: CASSYSRARGSYEQYF.

V is TRBV27 and J is TRBJ2-1; D call uncertain. Per the germline V gene, CDR1 is MNHEY and CDR2 is SMNVEV (reference sequence). V lost 4 bases and J 5 bases, leaving 3 bases between the germline ends. CDR3 length: 11 amino acids. The CDR3 spells CASSYHNEQFF. In nucleotides, the CDR3 is TGTGCCAGCAGTTACCACAATGAGCAGTTCTTC.

The chain has TRBV2 and TRBJ2-7; D unclear. In germline, CDR1 is SNHLY, CDR2 FYNNEI. The CDR3 consists of 12 residues. V was shortened by 6 bases and J by 4 bases, with 10 bases between the two germline ends. The CDR3 here is CASSLWDYEQYF. CDR3 DNA: TGTGCCAGCAGCTTATGGGATTACGAGCAGTACTTC.

On this clone itself: This may be a read error: a much more frequent sequence differs by one nucleotide. The chain combines TRBV6-5 with TRBJ2-2; D remains ambiguous. This CDR3 has 13 residues. Trimming left V 0 bases short and J 1 base short, with 0 bases between. CDR1 is MNHEY, CDR2 SVGAGI, per germline. CDR3 protein: CASSYSNTGELFF. In DNA form, the CDR3 reads TGTGCCAGCAGTTACTCGAACACCGGGGAGCTGTTTTTT.

The rearrangement uses TRBV13 and TRBJ2-7; D perhaps matches TRBD2 (5 bases). CDR3 size: 14 residues. CDR1 and CDR2 (germline): PRHDT, FYEKMQ (reference sequence). The V and J ends lost 5 bases and 4 bases respectively, with 15 bases between them. CDR3 region: CASSPRGGPYEQYF. The CDR3 DNA reads TGTGCCAGCAGCCCCCGTGGAGGTCCGTACGAGCAGTACTTC.

This rearrangement joins TRBV7-9 to TRBJ1-2; D call uncertain. Trimming stripped 1 base from V and 4 bases from J, with 10 bases between. Germline CDR1 and CDR2: SEHNR and FQNEAQ (reference sequence). This CDR3 has 14 amino acids. The CDR3 sequence is CASSLETDVYGYTF. The CDR3 DNA reads as TGTGCCAGCAGCTTAGAAACGGACGTCTATGGCTACACCTTC.

This chain joins TRBV5-4 and TRBJ1-1, with a possible D match to TRBD1 (6 bases). The CDR3 runs to 14 residues. Looked up from germline, CDR1 is SGHNT and CDR2 is YYREEE (reference sequence). With 3 bases removed from V and 2 bases from J, the gap between germline ends came to 11 bases. The CDR3 spells CASSWTGQNTEAFF. Here the CDR3 DNA reads TGTGCCAGCAGCTGGACGGGACAAAACACTGAAGCTTTCTTT.

The V call is TRBV27, the J call TRBJ2-7, with 8 bases identical to TRBD1. This CDR3 region has 14 residues. Trimming took 4 bases from V and 4 from J; bases not matched to a gene: 6. Germline loops: CDR1 MNHEY, CDR2 SMNVEV (reference sequence). The DNA for the CDR3 is TGTGCCAGCAGTTACGGGACAGGCCTATACGAGCAGTACTTC. Translation: CASSYGTGLYEQYF.

Points on this clone: A read error may produce the germline difference seen at one junction end. The rearrangement uses TRBV15 and TRBJ2-7, with a weak D call TRBD1 (6 bases). The CDR3 consists of 17 residues. The germline V gene encodes CDR1 LNHNV and CDR2 YYDKDF (reference sequence). The CDR3 nucleotides are TGTGCCACCAGCAGAGTTCCTAGACAGGCTGCCTCCCACGAGCAGTACTTC. It translates to CATSRVPRQAASHEQYF. Supplemented by reference TRBV15 and TRBJ2-7, the full variable domain reads DAMVIQNPRYQVTQFGKPVTLSCSQTLNHNVMYWYQQKSSQAPKLLFHYYDKDFNNEADTPDNFQSRRPNTSFCFLDIRSPGLGDTAMYLCATSRVPRQAASHEQYFGPGTRLTVT.

The chain carries TRBV7-9 and TRBJ2-5; D ambiguous. Trimming removed 1 base from V and 4 bases from J, with 16 bases in between. This CDR3 comprises 16 residues. Germline-derived CDR1 and CDR2 are SEHNR and FQNEAQ (reference sequence). CDR3 in DNA: TGTGCCAGCAGCTTAGACCCTGAAGGGTTATTAGAGACCCAGTACTTC. This translates into CASSLDPEGLLETQYF.

The chain couples TRBV27 to TRBJ2-7; D not certain. The germline gives CDR1 MNHEY, CDR2 SMNVEV (reference sequence). The CDR3 loop spans 13 amino acids. The V end was cut by 3 bases, the J end by 6 bases, with 12 bases between. The CDR3 DNA reads TGTGCCAGCAGTTTTTTTCCAGATCGCGAGCAGTACTTC. This sequence encodes CASSFFPDREQYF.

The chain carries TRBV13 and TRBJ1-1, with D unclear. CDR3 length equals 17 residues. Germline V gene data show CDR1 as PRHDT and CDR2 as FYEKMQ (reference sequence). Deletions cut 4 bases from V and 1 base from J, with 19 bases between. CDR3 sequence (DNA): TGTGCCAGCAGCTCGAGAGAGGCTTCCGAGGGGAACACTGAAGCTTTCTTT. This sequence encodes CASSSREASEGNTEAFF.

This clone was recorded a few times. V and J are TRBV29-1 and TRBJ1-1, with D unclear. This CDR3 is 12 amino acids long. The germline V gene encodes CDR1 SQVTM and CDR2 ANQGSEA. Trimming removed 6 bases at V and 1 base at J, with 9 bases between. The CDR3 DNA follows: TGCAGCGTAGTACGGGGGAACACTGAAGCTTTCTTT. Residues: CSVVRGNTEAFF.

The CDR3 here is CASSFPLSTDTQYF. Written as DNA, the CDR3 is TGTGCCAGCAGCTTTCCGCTTAGCACAGATACGCAGTATTTT. The chain has TRBV11-2 and TRBJ2-3; D is ambiguous. The germline gives CDR1 SGHAT, CDR2 FQNNGV. CDR3 length: 14 amino acids. Trimming pared 3 bases from V and 0 bases from J, leaving 7 bases between.

This chain connects TRBV6-6 to TRBJ2-3; perhaps TRBD2 as D (5 bases). The germline V gene has CDR1 MNHNY and CDR2 SVGAGI (reference sequence). V lost 4 bases, J lost 5 bases, and 16 bases lay in between. The CDR3 spans 15 residues. The CDR3 DNA sequence: TGTGCCAGCAGTTTAAGCGCGGGCGCCCTAGATACGCAGTATTTT. Its translation: CASSLSAGALDTQYF.

V and J are TRBV5-4 and TRBJ2-6, with D possibly called TRBD1 or TRBD2 (5 bases each). The CDR3 is made up of 15 amino acids. The germline V gene has CDR1 SGHNT and CDR2 YYREEE (reference sequence). The V end was cut by 6 bases, the J end by 1 base, with 11 bases between. This chain's CDR3 is CASTSGPSGANVLTF. The CDR3, as DNA: TGTGCCAGCACCTCGGGACCGTCTGGGGCCAACGTCCTGACTTTC.

This rearrangement joins TRBV7-2 to TRBJ2-3; the match to TRBD2 covers 8 bases. The germline gives CDR1 SGHTA, CDR2 FQGNSA. J gave up 6 bases and V 1 base, and 9 bases lay outside the gene matches. The CDR3 length is 16 residues. CDR3 protein: CASSLEGRGGRDTQYF. DNA of the CDR3: TGTGCCAGCAGCTTAGAAGGTCGGGGGGGAAGGGATACGCAGTATTTT. Full variable domain (remainder filled in from reference TRBV7-2 and TRBJ2-3): GAGVSQSPSNKVTEKGKDVELRCDPISGHTALYWYRQSLGQGLEFLIYFQGNSAPDKSGLPSDRFSAERTGGSVSTLTIQRTQQEDSAVYLCASSLEGRGGRDTQYFGPGTRLTVL.

V gene TRBV13 combines with J gene TRBJ2-3; 7 nucleotides line up with TRBD1. The germline V gene encodes CDR1 PRHDT and CDR2 FYEKMQ (reference sequence). This CDR3 is 13 amino acids long. V lost 5 bases, J lost 3 bases, and 2 bases stayed unmatched. Here the CDR3 DNA reads TGTGCCAGCAGCACGACAGGGACAGATACGCAGTATTTT. This sequence encodes CASSTTGTDTQYF.

The V and J genes are TRBV7-8 and TRBJ1-2, with D perhaps TRBD1 (6 bases). V was clipped by 10 bases and J by 1 base, with 13 bases between them. The germline V gene has CDR1 SGHVS and CDR2 FQNEAQ. This CDR3 has 13 amino acids. The CDR3 sequence is CATDQGHNYGYTF. CDR3 in DNA: TGTGCCACGGATCAGGGGCATAACTATGGCTACACCTTC. The complete variable domain, with remaining parts taken from reference TRBV7-8 and TRBJ1-2, reads GAGVSQSPRYKVAKRGQDVALRCDPISGHVSLFWYQQALGQGPEFLTYFQNEAQLDKSGLPSDRFFAERPEGSVSTLKIQRTQQEDSAVYLCATDQGHNYGYTFGSGTRLTVV.

The CDR3 DNA sequence: TGTGCCAGCAGTTACTCAGGGGAGGAGGATACGCAGTATTTT. The encoded protein is CASSYSGEEDTQYF. J is TRBJ2-3 and V is TRBV6-5; a possible D gene is TRBD2 (6 bases). The CDR3 consists of 14 residues. CDR1 and CDR2 from the germline V gene are MNHEY and SVGAGI. V was pared by 0 bases and J by 6 bases, with 10 bases between.